The present T cell receptor beta chain was sequenced within a study of blood T cells in healthy people across ages. Findings of the study overall: Diversity of TCR beta per million T cells declined in a roughly linear way with age. Diversity figures based on one million T cells were deemed too low.

The V and J ends lost 3 bases and 2 bases, in that order; junction bases with no gene match: 4. CDR1 DFQATT and CDR2 SNEGSKA come from the germline V gene (reference sequence). The CDR3 sequence is 14 residues long. With regard to this clonotype: Its antigen is as yet unknown.

Primed by a sample-barcoded 5' primer and a J-beta primer mix, a second PCR proceeded for 7 to 11 cycles. Each cDNA molecule was tagged by a template-switch adaptor with 12 random nucleotides. MiXCR was run by TCRdb on the 5' RACE reads, yielding one entry per CDR3 protein. Seen here are around 690,000 distinct CDR3 sequences, about 54% observed once, and the top ten hold roughly 34%. No fewer than 7 million PBMCs went into each sample. Material for sequencing was blood. The gene calls are TRBV20-1 and TRBJ1-3; 7 bases match TRBD1. This receptor was taken from a man in his 60s in good health. CDR3 in DNA: TGCAGTGCTAGGAGGGGACAGACTGGAAACACCATATATTTT. Its protein product is CSARRGQTGNTIYF.